These 5 T cell receptor beta chains came from one sample sequenced in a study of shared clonotypes between healthy human individuals. Naive CD8 isolation took CD45RO-negative cells positively selected for CCR7 and excluded terminally differentiated effector memory CD45RA+ cells. The protocol was immunoSEQ multiplex PCR, while the TCRdb copy is restricted to in-frame clones and leaves out a portion. The sample has about 2.2 million clones, just over 90% seen once. Sequenced input: naive CD8+ T cells from PBMCs. These receptors originate from a man younger than 35 in good health. Some clones in this sample may be carry-over from other donors' samples.

The gene calls are TRBV29-1 and TRBJ2-5; 12 nucleotides align to TRBD2. With the DNA end fitting TRBJ2-7 better, the J assignment may be wrong. The CDR3 covers 15 residues. Germline CDR1 and CDR2: SQVTM and ANQGSEA. Here the CDR3 reads CSVVQRLAGAYEQYF. CDR3 in DNA: TGCAGCGTTGTCCAGAGACTAGCGGGAGCCTACGAGCAGTACTTC.

The V and J genes are TRBV10-3 and TRBJ2-2; D ambiguous. CDR1 and CDR2 from the germline V gene are ENHRY and SYGVKD. Between the trimmed V and J ends, which lost 3 bases and 6 bases, there was a span of 5 bases. CDR3 length: 12 residues. The CDR3 DNA reads as TGTGCCATCAGTGACCCCCCCGGGGAGCTGTTTTTT. This sequence encodes CAISDPPGELFF.

The V call is TRBV27, the J call TRBJ1-4; the D gene is possibly TRBD1 (5 bases). Germline loops: CDR1 MNHEY, CDR2 SMNVEV (reference sequence). The CDR3 consists of 17 residues. V lost 6 bases and J 7 bases, leaving 24 bases between the germline ends. CDR3 bases: TGTGCCAGCAGCCTATTACCCGTCAGGGTCGAAAGTGAAAAACTGTTTTTT. This codes for CASSLLPVRVESEKLFF.

The genes are TRBV7-6 and TRBJ2-7, with 10 bases matching TRBD2. The CDR3 length is 16 residues. Germline CDR1 and CDR2: SGHVS and FNYEAQ. Trimming cost V 1 base and J 5 bases; bases outside gene matches: 8. This CDR3 is CASSLVLASGSNEQYF. CDR3 nucleotide sequence: TGTGCCAGCAGCTTAGTTTTGGCTAGCGGGAGCAACGAGCAGTACTTC.

The chain uses TRBV28 and TRBJ2-2; the D gene is possibly TRBD2 (6 bases). The CDR3 sequence is 16 residues long. V lost 5 bases and J lost 4, with 17 bases in between. CDR1 MDHEN and CDR2 SYDVKM come from the germline V gene. DNA of the CDR3: TGTGCCAGCAGTCCCCGGGGGAGTCGATCCACCGGGGAGCTGTTTTTT. As protein: CASSPRGSRSTGELFF.